This TCR beta chain was found in a study of beta chain features in type 1 diabetes. Overall study results and limits: These data did not resolve whether HLA type affects TCRB rearrangement. VDJ junctions from type 1 diabetes patients carried fewer insertions and larger deletions. All four CD4+ subsets from Type 1 diabetes patients carried moderately but significantly shorter TCRB CDR3s.

Sequenced material consisted of expressed TCRB transcripts (all of the isolated RNA was reverse transcribed). Clones were sequenced by immunoSEQ multiplex PCR, and TCRdb holds only the in-frame ones, with some missing. The sample carries about half a million clones, about an eighth recorded once. CD45RO/CCR7/CD25/CD127/CD95/CD27 staining was used to isolate CD4+ naive, central memory, regulatory and stem cell-like memory cells by sorting. Turning to this clone: Its target is unknown.

Germline V gives CDR1 SQVTM, CDR2 ANQGSEA. Losses at the gene ends were 7 bases for V and 3 bases for J; bases not matched to a gene: 14. The CDR3 contains 15 residues. The chain carries TRBV29-1 and TRBJ2-7; 8 nucleotides agree with TRBD2. Source material: naive CD4+ T cells from blood. This receptor was identified in a woman aged 18-29 years in good health. As DNA, the CDR3 is TGCAGCGCCCTAACAACCGGGACTAGTAACTACGAGCAGTACTTC. This translates into CSALTTGTSNYEQYF.